What follows are 5 T cell receptor beta chains derived from one specimen sequenced in a study of neurological immune-mediated disorders. TCRdb analysed the 5' RACE reads with MiXCR anew, one entry per CDR3 protein. The sample has more than 75,000 distinct CDR3 sequences; approximately 5% are singletons. The sequenced sample consisted of PBMCs. These receptors all come from a woman in her 30s with multiple sclerosis.

Details on this clonotype: Since the CDR3 does not end with the conserved phenylalanine or tryptophan, this likely comes from a read error. The genes are TRBV12-3 or TRBV12-4 and TRBJ1-2; D possibly corresponds to TRBD1 (6 bases). V shed 3 bases and J shed 3 bases, with 11 bases lying between them. This CDR3 is 14 amino acids long. The CDR3 DNA follows: TGTGCCAGCAGTTTGGGGGGGGCCGACTATGGCTACACCAAC. It is translated as CASSLGGADYGYTN.

In its sample, this clonotype was seen many times. The V and J genes are TRBV5-1 and TRBJ1-1; tentative D call: TRBD1 (5 bases). V was clipped by 4 bases and J by 3 bases, with 13 bases between them. CDR3 length: 14 amino acids. CDR1 and CDR2 from the germline V gene are SGHRS and YFSETQ. Here the CDR3 DNA reads TGCGCCAGCAGCCCGGCGGGGCGGTACACTGAAGCTTTCTTT. It codes for CASSPAGRYTEAFF.

The chain employs TRBV29-1 and TRBJ1-1; the match to TRBD1 covers 8 bases. This CDR3 comprises 13 residues. Losses at the gene ends were 4 bases for V and 1 base for J; bases not matched to a gene: 2. In germline, CDR1 is SQVTM, CDR2 ANQGSEA. In nucleotides, the CDR3 is TGCAGCGTTGGTGGGACAGGGAACACTGAAGCTTTCTTT. Translating it yields CSVGGTGNTEAFF.

This clonotype appeared many times. This sequence joins TRBV5-1 and TRBJ1-6; no firm D call. Germline V lookup: CDR1 SGHRS, CDR2 YFSETQ. Trimming left V 9 bases short and J 0 bases short, with 7 bases between. This CDR3 contains 13 residues. The CDR3 spells CATSSSYNSPLHF. The DNA of the CDR3 is TGCGCCACCTCGAGCTCCTATAATTCACCCCTCCACTTT.

The sample holds many counts of this clonotype. The CDR3 is CSARVRNTNEQFF. CDR3 coding DNA: TGCAGTGCTAGAGTCCGCAACACCAATGAGCAGTTCTTC. V is TRBV20-1 and J is TRBJ2-1; no clear D gene. Germline V lookup: CDR1 DFQATT, CDR2 SNEGSKA (reference sequence). The CDR3 runs to 13 residues. Trimming removed 1 base from V and 6 bases from J, with 10 bases in between.